The clone carrying this TCR beta chain occurred a few times. Its antigen is as yet unknown. The source of the sample is a study of human T cells and chemical hapten exposure. Findings and caveats of the study: No alteration of TCRs above 1 in 1000 frequency was seen with DPC sensitization. Counts of TCRs expanded at PT1 correlated positively with patch test score.

In the library, unique molecular identifiers were attached to individual cDNA molecules. Original data processing: Sample TCR counts, which ranged from roughly 23,224 to 750,000, had a median of approximately 95,000. TCRdb re-analysed the RACE reads in MiXCR, keeping a single row per CDR3 protein. The V and J calls follow TCRdb's processing rather than the paper's. Seen here are more than 110,000 distinct CDR3 sequences, 10% to 15% observed once, and the top ten hold around 1.4%. In germline, CDR1 is KGHSH, CDR2 LQKENI. This CDR3 region has 13 residues. V lost 1 base and J lost 5, with 6 bases in between. Specified time point: patch test 2, 6 weeks after DPC sensitization. Treatment described: therapeutic diphenylcyclopropenone sensitization with weekly scalp DPC.

The chain recombines TRBV18 with TRBJ1-5, with D unclear. Sequences were derived from whole blood, sampled in connection with sensitization to the hapten diphenylcyclopropenone (DPC). The sequence was obtained from a woman in her fifties or sixties with alopecia areata. Some clones in this sample may be carry-over from other donors' samples. CDR3 loop: CASSPQKYQPQHF. The CDR3 DNA follows: TGTGCCAGCTCACCACAAAAGTATCAGCCCCAGCATTTT.